The rows below give T cell receptor beta chains drawn from one sample of a study of blood T cell repertoires in COVID-19. Sequenced by immunoSEQ multiplex PCR; TCRdb stores in-frame clones only, minus some. The repertoire includes around 160,000 clones, about 81% of them detected once, and roughly 19% sits in the top ten. Specimen: peripheral blood. The receptors were gathered from a woman of 80 years or more with acute or convalescent COVID-19. Each CDR3 is given with its conserved first and last residue. D genes are given only for firm matches. Some rows mark clone size as missing; the rest say once, few, many or name a class of expanded clone.

abundance	v_gene	d_gene	j_gene	CDR3aa	CDR3nt
-	TRBV5-1	TRBD1	TRBJ1-3	CASSLDRGGNTIYF	TGCGCCAGCAGCCTAGACAGGGGCGGAAACACCATATATTTT
-	TRBV6-2/TRBV6-3	-	TRBJ2-3	CASSSAGPSTDTQYF	TGTGCCAGCAGTTCCGCGGGCCCGAGCACAGATACGCAGTATTTT
-	TRBV12-3/TRBV12-4	-	TRBJ1-4	CASSPRLGEKLFF	TGTGCCAGCAGTCCTCGCCTCGGGGAAAAACTGTTTTTT
-	TRBV5-6	TRBD1	TRBJ2-7	CASSADRVLYEQYF	TGTGCCAGCAGCGCGGACAGGGTTCTCTACGAGCAGTACTTC
-	TRBV28	TRBD1	TRBJ2-3	CASRATGGTDTQYF	TGTGCCAGCAGGGCGACAGGGGGCACAGATACGCAGTATTTT
few	TRBV10-3	TRBD2	TRBJ2-2	CAISESPSGGQTTGELFF	TGTGCCATCAGTGAGTCCCCTAGCGGGGGGCAGACCACCGGGGAGCTGTTTTTT
-	TRBV5-1	TRBD2	TRBJ2-3	CASYTSGRRDTQYF	TGCGCCAGCTATACTAGCGGTCGGAGGGATACGCAGTATTTT
-	TRBV27	TRBD1	TRBJ1-6	CASSSRDSWVSPLHF	TGTGCCAGCAGTTCCCGGGACAGTTGGGTTTCACCCCTCCACTTT
-	TRBV7-2	TRBD1	TRBJ2-1	CASSTRTGGIYNEQFF	TGTGCCAGCAGCACGCGGACAGGGGGCATCTACAATGAGCAGTTCTTC
few	TRBV6-1	TRBD1	TRBJ1-6	CASSEDGTGVNSPLHF	TGTGCCAGCAGTGAAGATGGTACAGGGGTGAATTCACCCCTCCACTTT
-	TRBV20-1	TRBD2	TRBJ2-5	CSASRRGEIETQYF	TGCAGTGCTAGTCGGCGGGGGGAAATAGAGACCCAGTACTTC
few	TRBV7-2	TRBD1	TRBJ2-7	CASSPGGWEQYF	TGTGCCAGCAGCCCAGGGGGCTGGGAGCAGTACTTC
few	TRBV18	-	TRBJ2-5	CASSPGHRAEETQYF	TGTGCCAGCTCACCCGGACATCGGGCGGAAGAGACCCAGTACTTC
-	TRBV29-1	-	TRBJ1-3	CSVDTGHSGNTIYF	TGCAGCGTTGATACAGGACACTCTGGAAACACCATATATTTT
-	TRBV3-1/TRBV3-2	TRBD2	TRBJ2-1	CASSQGGLGEQFF	TGTGCCAGCAGCCAAGGGGGACTAGGCGAGCAGTTCTTC
few	TRBV30	-	TRBJ2-3	CAWTRDLNTDTQYF	TGTGCCTGGACCCGGGACTTGAACACAGATACGCAGTATTTT
-	TRBV19	TRBD1	TRBJ1-2	CASKGGKTGELGYTF	TGTGCCAGTAAGGGGGGCAAAACAGGGGAGCTTGGCTACACCTTC
-	TRBV19	-	TRBJ2-2	CASTLERANTGELFF	TGTGCCAGTACCCTCGAGCGGGCGAACACCGGGGAGCTGTTTTTT
-	TRBV5-1	-	TRBJ2-7	CASRVSAIGSYEQYF	TGCGCCAGCAGGGTCAGCGCTATCGGATCCTACGAGCAGTACTTC
-	TRBV6-5	-	TRBJ1-2	CASRTGSTNYGYTF	TGTGCCAGCAGAACAGGATCCACTAACTATGGCTACACCTTC
-	TRBV5-5	TRBD1	TRBJ2-7	CASSLGPTFRTGGEQYF	TGTGCCAGCAGCTTGGGGCCCACCTTCCGGACAGGGGGCGAGCAGTACTTC
-	TRBV28	-	TRBJ1-4	CASSFGGLNEKLFF	TGTGCCAGCAGTTTCGGGGGACTTAATGAAAAACTGTTTTTT
once	TRBV5-5	-	TRBJ2-7	CASSPLGDISYEQYF	TGTGCCAGCAGCCCGCTGGGGGACATCTCCTACGAGCAGTACTTC
few	TRBV19	TRBD2	TRBJ2-1	CASSPRRASGVEEQFF	TGTGCCAGTAGTCCAAGACGGGCTAGCGGGGTGGAGGAGCAGTTCTTC
-	TRBV28	-	TRBJ1-5	CASSWGGLPQHF	TGTGCCAGCAGTTGGGGCGGCTTGCCCCAGCATTTT
-	TRBV10-2	-	TRBJ1-2	CASSEGGRYYGYTF	TGCGCCAGCAGTGAGGGGGGCAGATACTATGGCTACACCTTC
-	TRBV4-1	-	TRBJ1-2	CASSQVSTDTNYGYTF	TGCGCCAGCAGCCAAGTGTCAACAGACACTAACTATGGCTACACCTTC
-	TRBV7-9	-	TRBJ2-1	CASSPPGSSYNEQFF	TGTGCCAGCAGCCCCCCCGGGTCCTCCTACAATGAGCAGTTCTTC
-	TRBV10-3	TRBD2	TRBJ2-1	CAISVGSGGAYNEQFF	TGTGCCATCAGTGTGGGTAGCGGGGGGGCCTACAATGAGCAGTTCTTC
once	TRBV7-2	-	TRBJ1-6	CASSGHNRAVPLHF	TGTGCCAGCAGCGGCCATAACAGGGCCGTACCCCTCCACTTT
-	TRBV28	-	TRBJ2-4	CASRPGQFGENIQYF	TGTGCCAGCAGACCTGGACAGTTCGGGGAAAACATTCAGTACTTC